This T cell receptor beta chain is from a study of CD8 T cells in ankylosing spondylitis. Broader study findings: Ankylosing spondylitis blood seemed to carry a telltale TCR beta motif made of several highly homologous variants. Disease-linked clones, CD8+, were relatively rare in peripheral blood. Earlier studies detected some motif variants in reactive arthritis synovial fluid and blood. The authors reported significant enrichment of disease-linked clones in matched ankylosing spondylitis synovial fluid.

By quantitative 5'-RACE with molecular barcodes, the TCR beta libraries were made. Via MiXCR, TCRdb re-called the 5' RACE reads, giving one row per CDR3 protein. The sample yields roughly 90,000 distinct CDR3 sequences, roughly 10% seen once. V shed 8 bases and J shed 5 bases, with 10 bases lying between them. From germline, CDR1 is SEHNR and CDR2 FQNEAQ (reference sequence). The CDR3 extends over 12 amino acids. Concerning this clonotype: Its cognate antigen is unknown.

The specimen sequenced was blood, either unsorted or a sorted T cell fraction (not recorded which). This clonotype was sampled from a male donor with ankylosing spondylitis. The gene calls are TRBV7-9 and TRBJ1-5, with TRBD1 as a possible D gene (5 bases). DNA of the CDR3: TGTGCCAGCCGGCTGGGGGATCAGCCCCAGCATTTT. Amino acid sequence: CASRLGDQPQHF.